What follows are 15 T cell receptor beta chains derived from one specimen sequenced in a study of T cell repertoires in cytomegalovirus infection. No antigen is known for these receptors. TCRdb recomputed calls from the reads with MiXCR, one row per CDR3 protein. The table shows around 540,000 distinct CDR3 sequences, with 30% to 40% occurring only once. The starting material was cultured PBMCs, obtained from culture after CMV antigen stimulation. These receptor sequences come from a human donor in good health (CMV status not recorded). Some clones in this sample may be carry-over from other donors' samples.

This clonotype has a handful of counts. V is TRBV10-3 and J is TRBJ1-2, with a tentative D call TRBD1 (6 bases). Germline assignment: CDR1 ENHRY and CDR2 SYGVKD. CDR3 length: 15 residues. Trimming took off 6 bases at V and 0 bases at J, with 14 bases between the two ends. The CDR3 nucleotides read TGTGCCATCAGCCCGGGACATAGCTCTAACTATGGCTACACCTTC. This sequence encodes CAISPGHSSNYGYTF.

The V gene is TRBV23-1, the J gene TRBJ2-7; 9 bases fit TRBD1. TRBV23-1 is annotated as an ORF whose role is uncertain. V lost 3 bases, J lost 5 bases, and 14 bases stayed unmatched. The CDR3 is made up of 17 amino acids. The CDR3 here is CASSQLGPGTGQHEQYF. The CDR3 coding sequence is TGCGCCAGCAGTCAGTTGGGCCCCGGGACAGGGCAGCACGAGCAGTACTTC.

For this clonotype: One end of the junction is discordant with germline, which a read error may explain. J is TRBJ2-3 and V is TRBV7-2, with D unclear. This CDR3 comprises 11 residues. Germline CDR1 and CDR2: SGHTA and FQGNSA. CDR3 nucleotide sequence: TGTGCCGGCAGCCCGGAGGATACGCAGTATTTT. Protein sequence: CAGSPEDTQYF.

The gene calls are TRBV18 and TRBJ2-7, with 8 bases matching TRBD2. The length of the CDR3 is 14 residues. V lost 6 bases to trimming and J lost 3 bases; unmatched junction nucleotides: 7. The germline CDR1 and CDR2 sequences are KGHSH and LQKENI. CDR3 nucleotides: TGTGCCAGCTCCCTGAAGCGGGAGATCTACGAGCAGTACTTC. Protein sequence: CASSLKREIYEQYF.

This clonotype was seen a few times. In DNA, the CDR3 is TGTGCCAGCAGTGAGGGGGGAGGTGAGCAGTTCTTC. Its protein is CASSEGGGEQFF. The chain couples TRBV2 to TRBJ2-1; D is possibly TRBD2 (6 bases). Trimming cost V 3 bases and J 9 bases, with 9 bases left between them. The germline V gene has CDR1 SNHLY and CDR2 FYNNEI. CDR3 length: 12 residues.

There are a few counts of this clonotype. The J gene is TRBJ2-1, the V gene TRBV7-6; D ambiguous. The CDR3 has 16 amino acids. Deletions cut 5 bases from V and 0 bases from J, with 14 bases between. CDR1 and CDR2 from the germline V gene are SGHVS and FNYEAQ. The CDR3, as DNA: TGTGCCAGCAGCCCCCCGGGCGCTAGCTCCTACAATGAGCAGTTCTTC. Translating it yields CASSPPGASSYNEQFF.

The rearrangement links TRBV4-3 to TRBJ2-6; possible D gene TRBD2, 6 bases. CDR1 LGHNA and CDR2 YSLEER come from the germline V gene. The germline V and J ends were trimmed by 7 bases and 0 bases, with 25 bases remaining between them. This CDR3 has 20 residues. CDR3 sequence: CASTPLPGAGFGSGANVLTF. In DNA, the CDR3 is TGCGCCAGCACACCCCTACCCGGGGCGGGGTTCGGCTCTGGGGCCAACGTCCTGACTTTC.

V is TRBV5-1 and J is TRBJ2-7; 15 bases line up with TRBD2. Germline assignment: CDR1 SGHRS and CDR2 YFSETQ. There are 15 residues in the CDR3. With V trimmed by 4 bases and J by 5 bases, 4 bases remained unmatched. The CDR3 coding sequence is TGCGCCAGCAGCAACGGGACTAGCGGGAGGAACGAGCAGTACGTC. It is translated as CASSNGTSGRNEQYV.

V gene TRBV6-2 or TRBV6-3 combines with J gene TRBJ2-2; D is undetermined. Germline assignment: CDR1 MNHEY and CDR2 SVGEGT. The CDR3 loop spans 14 amino acids. The V and J ends lost 6 bases and 4 bases respectively, with 12 bases between them. In nucleotides, the CDR3 is TGTGCCAGCAGACCCGGACGGGTCACCGGGGAGCTGTTTTTT. This translates into CASRPGRVTGELFF.

The CDR3 bases are TGTGCCAGCAACCACGAGGCGGGAGACCCCTACTCCTACAATGAGCAGTTCTTC. Translating gives CASNHEAGDPYSYNEQFF. The chain has TRBV6-6 and TRBJ2-1; 7 bases are a match to TRBD2. The CDR3 has 18 amino acids. After removal of 7 bases from V and 0 bases from J, the junction contained 15 bases not matched to a gene. In germline, CDR1 is MNHNY, CDR2 SVGAGI (reference sequence).

V is TRBV11-2 and J is TRBJ2-4; D may match TRBD1 or TRBD2 (5 bases each). Germline values: CDR1 SGHAT, CDR2 FQNNGV. The CDR3 is 16 residues long. Trimming removed 1 base from V and 8 bases from J, with 18 bases in between. The CDR3 DNA reads as TGTGCCAGCAGCTTAGGGTTCGGATTTATGGGGGACATTCAGTACTTC. Translation gives CASSLGFGFMGDIQYF.

This chain links TRBV20-1 with TRBJ1-2; D is undetermined. Trimming left V 1 base short and J 2 bases short, with 8 bases between. Looked up from germline, CDR1 is DFQATT and CDR2 is SNEGSKA (reference sequence). The length of the CDR3 is 13 residues. CDR3 residues: CSARGAGNYGYTF. CDR3 DNA sequence: TGCAGTGCTAGAGGTGCGGGAAACTATGGCTACACCTTC.

V gene TRBV7-6 combines with J gene TRBJ2-7; 8 positions match TRBD2. The CDR3 consists of 15 residues. The trim removed 5 bases at V and 1 base at J, leaving 7 bases unmatched. Germline CDR1 reads SGHVS; CDR2 reads FNYEAQ. The CDR3 loop reads CASSRLALSSYEQYV. DNA of the CDR3: TGTGCCAGCAGCAGACTAGCGCTTAGTTCCTACGAGCAGTACGTC.

V gene TRBV6-2 or TRBV6-3 combines with J gene TRBJ1-1, with D perhaps TRBD1 (6 bases). CDR1 is MNHEY and CDR2 is SVGEGT in the germline V gene. This CDR3 contains 13 residues. Trimming pared 2 bases from V and 7 bases from J, leaving 11 bases between. CDR3 sequence: CASSYRGTYEAFF. The DNA for the CDR3 is TGTGCCAGCAGTTACCGAGGGACATATGAAGCTTTCTTT.

This chain joins TRBV19 and TRBJ1-2; D possibly corresponds to TRBD1 (5 bases). V gave up 8 bases and J gave up 6 bases, with 13 bases separating them. This CDR3 comprises 12 residues. Per the germline V gene, CDR1 is LNHDA and CDR2 is SQIVND (reference sequence). The CDR3 sequence is CASYHLGHGYTF. CDR3 DNA: TGTGCCAGTTACCACTTGGGGCATGGCTACACCTTC.